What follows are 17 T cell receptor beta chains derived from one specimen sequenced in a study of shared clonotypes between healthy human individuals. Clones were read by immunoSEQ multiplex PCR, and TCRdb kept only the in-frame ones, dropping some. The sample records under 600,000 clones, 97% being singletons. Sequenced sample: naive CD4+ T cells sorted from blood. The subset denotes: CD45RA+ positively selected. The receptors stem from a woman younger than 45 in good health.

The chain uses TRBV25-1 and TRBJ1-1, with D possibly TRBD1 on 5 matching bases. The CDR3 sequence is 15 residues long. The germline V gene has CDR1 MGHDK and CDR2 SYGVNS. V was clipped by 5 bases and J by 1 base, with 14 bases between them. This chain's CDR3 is CASSPHTGENTEAFF. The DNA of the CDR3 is TGTGCCAGCAGTCCCCACACGGGGGAGAACACTGAAGCTTTCTTT.

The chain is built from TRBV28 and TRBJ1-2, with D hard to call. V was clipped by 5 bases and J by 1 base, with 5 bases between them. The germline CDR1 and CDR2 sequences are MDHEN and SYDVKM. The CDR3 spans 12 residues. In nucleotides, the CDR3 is TGTGCCAGCAGTCGCCTTAACTATGGCTACACCTTC. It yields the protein CASSRLNYGYTF.

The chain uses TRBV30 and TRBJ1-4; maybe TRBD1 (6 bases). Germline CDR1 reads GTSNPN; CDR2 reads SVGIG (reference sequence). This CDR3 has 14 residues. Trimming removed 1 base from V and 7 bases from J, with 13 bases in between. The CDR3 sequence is CAWSAFRGGEKLFF. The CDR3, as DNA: TGTGCCTGGAGTGCATTCAGGGGAGGTGAAAAACTGTTTTTT.

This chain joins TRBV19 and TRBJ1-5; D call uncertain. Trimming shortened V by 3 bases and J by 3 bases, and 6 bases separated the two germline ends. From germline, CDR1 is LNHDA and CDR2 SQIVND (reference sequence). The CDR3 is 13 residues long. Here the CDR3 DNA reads TGTGCCAGTAGTATGTCCCACAATCAGCCCCAGCATTTT. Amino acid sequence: CASSMSHNQPQHF.

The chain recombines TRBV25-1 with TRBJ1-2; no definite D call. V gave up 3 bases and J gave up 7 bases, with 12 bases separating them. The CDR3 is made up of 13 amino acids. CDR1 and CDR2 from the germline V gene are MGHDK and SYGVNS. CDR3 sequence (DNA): TGTGCCAGCAGTGATACGGGAGTAGGTGGCTACACCTTC. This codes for CASSDTGVGGYTF.

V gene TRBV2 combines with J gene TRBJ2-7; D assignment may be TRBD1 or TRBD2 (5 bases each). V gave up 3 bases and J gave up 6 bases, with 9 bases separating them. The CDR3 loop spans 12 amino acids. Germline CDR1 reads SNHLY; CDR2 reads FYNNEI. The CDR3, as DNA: TGTGCCAGCAGTGAGCAGGGAGTCGAGCAGTACTTC. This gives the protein CASSEQGVEQYF.

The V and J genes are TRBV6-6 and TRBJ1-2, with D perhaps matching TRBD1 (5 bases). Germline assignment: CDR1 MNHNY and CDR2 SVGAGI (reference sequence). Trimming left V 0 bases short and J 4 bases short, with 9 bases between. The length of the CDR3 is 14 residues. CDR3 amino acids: CASSYSEGSYGYTF. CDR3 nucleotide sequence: TGTGCCAGCAGTTACTCTGAGGGGAGCTATGGCTACACCTTC.

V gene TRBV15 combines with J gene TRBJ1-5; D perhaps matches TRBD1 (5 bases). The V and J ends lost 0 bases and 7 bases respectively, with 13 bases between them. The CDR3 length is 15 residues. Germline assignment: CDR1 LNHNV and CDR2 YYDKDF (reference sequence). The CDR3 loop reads CATSRDGGALQPQHF. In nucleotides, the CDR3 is TGTGCCACCAGCAGAGACGGCGGGGCTCTCCAGCCCCAGCATTTT.

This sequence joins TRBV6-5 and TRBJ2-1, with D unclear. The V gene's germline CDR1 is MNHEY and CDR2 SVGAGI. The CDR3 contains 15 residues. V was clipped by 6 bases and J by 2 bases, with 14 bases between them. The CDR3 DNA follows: TGTGCCAGCAGACAGACTCTGGACCCCTACAATGAGCAGTTCTTC. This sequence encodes CASRQTLDPYNEQFF.

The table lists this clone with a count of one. CDR3 protein: CATSRAAGGPYEQYF. The CDR3 DNA follows: TGTGCCACCAGCAGAGCAGCGGGAGGGCCCTACGAGCAGTACTTC. J is TRBJ2-7 and V is TRBV15; TRBD2 matches at 10 bases. V lost 1 base, J lost 2 bases, and 2 bases stayed unmatched. Germline CDR1 reads LNHNV; CDR2 reads YYDKDF (reference sequence). CDR3 size: 15 residues.

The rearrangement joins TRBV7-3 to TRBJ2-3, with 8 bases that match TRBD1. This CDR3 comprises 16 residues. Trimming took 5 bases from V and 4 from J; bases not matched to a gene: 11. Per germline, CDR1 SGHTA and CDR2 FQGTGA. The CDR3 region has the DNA TGTGCCAGCAGCCTTACGGGACAGGCAGCGCCAGATACGCAGTATTTT. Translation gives CASSLTGQAAPDTQYF.

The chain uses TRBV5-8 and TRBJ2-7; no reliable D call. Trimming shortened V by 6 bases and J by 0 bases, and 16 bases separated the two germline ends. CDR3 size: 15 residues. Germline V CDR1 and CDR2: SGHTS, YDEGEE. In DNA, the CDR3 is TGTGCCAGCACCCCGCCGTGGGGAAGCTCCTACGAGCAGTACTTC. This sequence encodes CASTPPWGSSYEQYF.

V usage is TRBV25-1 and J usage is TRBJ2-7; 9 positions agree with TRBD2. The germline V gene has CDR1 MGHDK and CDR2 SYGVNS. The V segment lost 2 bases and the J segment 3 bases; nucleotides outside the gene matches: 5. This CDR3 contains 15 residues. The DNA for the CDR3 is TGTGCCAGCAGTGAAGGGCTAGCGGGACACTACGAGCAGTACTTC. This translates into CASSEGLAGHYEQYF.

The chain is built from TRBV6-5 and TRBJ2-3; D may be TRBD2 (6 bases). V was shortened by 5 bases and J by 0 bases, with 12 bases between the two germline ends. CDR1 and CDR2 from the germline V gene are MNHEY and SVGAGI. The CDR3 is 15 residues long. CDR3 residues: CASSQSGSSTDTQYF. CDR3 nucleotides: TGTGCCAGCAGTCAGAGCGGGTCTAGCACAGATACGCAGTATTTT.

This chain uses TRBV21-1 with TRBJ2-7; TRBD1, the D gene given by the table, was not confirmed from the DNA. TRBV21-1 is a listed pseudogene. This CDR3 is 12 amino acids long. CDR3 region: CASEGAGYEQYF. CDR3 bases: TGTGCCAGCGAAGGGGCAGGCTACGAGCAGTACTTC.

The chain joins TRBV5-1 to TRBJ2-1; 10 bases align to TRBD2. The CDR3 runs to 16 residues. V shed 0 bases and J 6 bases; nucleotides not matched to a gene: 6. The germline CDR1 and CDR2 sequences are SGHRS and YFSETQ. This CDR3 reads CASSLAAAGGTNEQFF. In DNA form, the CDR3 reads TGCGCCAGCAGCTTGGCCGCAGCGGGAGGGACCAATGAGCAGTTCTTC.

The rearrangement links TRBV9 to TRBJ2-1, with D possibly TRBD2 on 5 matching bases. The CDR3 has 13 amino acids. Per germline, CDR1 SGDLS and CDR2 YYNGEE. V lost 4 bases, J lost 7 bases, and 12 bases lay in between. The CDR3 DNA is TGTGCCAGCAGCAGCAGCCCGGGGAATGAGCAGTTCTTC. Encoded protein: CASSSSPGNEQFF.